This entry features one TCR beta chain sequence. Its matching antigen is unknown. This sample is part of a study of T cell responses to AZD1222 COVID-19 vaccine. Turning to the study itself: Pooling covered second doses at about 4 or about 12 weeks.

Findings and caveats of the study: Clonal diversity was possibly underestimated, and the donors were mostly white British, with more females. Rises in breadth and depth of Spike-specific TCRs came after two AZD1222 doses. Baseline antibody screening turned up just a handful of seropositive AZD1222 recipients.

TCRdb's copy holds only in-frame clones and misses some; the assay was immunoSEQ multiplex PCR. This sample has 100,000 to 150,000 clones; around 89% occur once, and the top ten carry 4.4%. The CDR3 is made up of 13 amino acids. Between the trimmed V and J ends, which lost 0 bases and 4 bases, there was a span of 5 bases. From germline, CDR1 is SGDLS and CDR2 YYNGEE. This rearrangement joins TRBV9 to TRBJ1-5; D is uncertain. This sequence originates from an adult in good health. The material sequenced was peripheral blood, taken on day 0 of AZD1222 vaccination. The CDR3 sequence: CASSVDGNQPQHF. DNA of the CDR3: TGTGCCAGCAGCGTAGACGGGAATCAGCCCCAGCATTTT.